The 29 T cell receptor beta chains in this list originate from one sample, sequenced in a study of blood T cells in healthy people across ages. Primed by a sample-barcoded 5' primer and a J-beta primer mix, a second PCR proceeded for about 7 to 11 cycles. In TCRdb, the 5' RACE reads were re-called with MiXCR into one record per CDR3 protein. The sample contains around 940,000 distinct CDR3 sequences, roughly half of which appear only once. The source material was blood. The receptors shown here come from a woman in her sixties or seventies in good health.

V gene TRBV3-1 combines with J gene TRBJ1-2; the match to TRBD1 covers 11 bases. Per germline, CDR1 LGHDT and CDR2 YNNKEL (reference sequence). V was pared by 7 bases and J by 3 bases, with 4 bases of the junction left unmatched. This CDR3 has 14 residues. CDR3 bases: TGTGCCAGCACCCGGACAGGGGGCGACTATGGCTACACCTTC. This gives the protein CASTRTGGDYGYTF.

This clonotype showed up just a few times. V and J are TRBV30 and TRBJ2-3; D ambiguous. With 2 bases removed from V and 2 bases from J, the gap between germline ends came to 11 bases. Looked up from germline, CDR1 is GTSNPN and CDR2 is SVGIG (reference sequence). CDR3 size: 14 residues. In nucleotides, the CDR3 is TGTGCCTGGAGTCTGTCCTCTCCCACAGATACGCAGTATTTT. Protein: CAWSLSSPTDTQYF. Full variable domain (missing parts from reference TRBV30 and TRBJ2-3): SQTIHQWPATLVQPVGSPLSLECTVEGTSNPNLYWYRQAAGRGLQLLFYSVGIGQISSEVPQNLSASRPQDRQFILSSKKLLLSDSGFYLCAWSLSSPTDTQYFGPGTRLTVL.

V gene TRBV24-1 combines with J gene TRBJ1-2; TRBD1 matches 10 bases. There are 14 residues in the CDR3. V trimming: 4 bases; J trimming: 2 bases; junction bases outside the gene matches: 0. Germline CDR1 and CDR2: KGHDR and SFDVKD. CDR3 nucleotide sequence: TGTGCCACCAGTGAGGGACAGGGGAACTATGGCTACACCTTC. This gives the protein CATSEGQGNYGYTF.

The chain employs TRBV10-3 and TRBJ2-5; tentatively, D is TRBD1 (6 bases). Germline CDR1 ENHRY, CDR2 SYGVKD. Trimming stripped 5 bases from V and 1 base from J, with 8 bases between. The CDR3 is 13 amino acids. The CDR3 spells CAISTGIQETQYF. The DNA for the CDR3 is TGTGCCATCAGTACAGGGATCCAAGAGACCCAGTACTTC.

The genes are TRBV27 and TRBJ1-2, with 9 positions matching TRBD1. Germline CDR1 MNHEY, CDR2 SMNVEV (reference sequence). The trim removed 4 bases at V and 5 bases at J, leaving 8 bases unmatched. CDR3 length: 15 residues. The CDR3 loop is CASSSLGQGQYGYTF. CDR3 nucleotides: TGTGCCAGCAGTTCCTTAGGACAGGGGCAATATGGCTACACCTTC.

V and J are TRBV9 and TRBJ2-5, with D perhaps being TRBD1 or TRBD2 (6 bases each). The end of the DNA is better explained by TRBJ2-7, so the J call may be wrong. The germline V gene encodes CDR1 SGDLS and CDR2 YYNGEE. The CDR3 contains 15 residues. The DNA of the CDR3 is TGTGCCAGCAGCGGAGGGGGGAGGTCCACCTACGAGCAGTACTTC. Its translation is CASSGGGRSTYEQYF.

This clonotype came up many times. The chain uses TRBV29-1 and TRBJ2-5; 9 positions agree with TRBD1. Germline assignment: CDR1 SQVTM and CDR2 ANQGSEA. The length of the CDR3 is 13 residues. V lost 2 bases to trimming and J lost 4 bases; unmatched junction nucleotides: 2. The CDR3 nucleotides are TGCAGCGTTGAACGGACAGGGGTAGAGACCCAGTACTTC. Residues: CSVERTGVETQYF. Filled out from reference TRBV29-1 and TRBJ2-5, the complete variable domain reads SAVISQKPSRDICQRGTSLTIQCQVDSQVTMMFWYRQQPGQSLTLIATANQGSEATYESGFVIDKFPISRPNLTFSTLTVSNMSPEDSSIYLCSVERTGVETQYFGPGTRLLVL.

As to this clonotype: A read error may produce the germline difference seen at one junction end. V and J are TRBV12-3 or TRBV12-4 and TRBJ2-3, with D possibly being TRBD2 (5 bases). The CDR3 has 15 residues. CDR3 sequence reads: CASSFFRSGTDTLYF. DNA of the CDR3: TGTGCCAGTAGTTTCTTTCGGAGCGGCACAGATACGCTGTATTTT.

This clonotype was counted a few times. The chain recombines TRBV5-1 with TRBJ2-3; 15 bases match TRBD2. Germline loops: CDR1 SGHRS, CDR2 YFSETQ. The V and J ends lost 9 bases and 3 bases, in that order; junction bases with no gene match: 5. This CDR3 contains 15 residues. Here the CDR3 DNA reads TGCGCCACGGGACTAGCGGGAGGAGTGACAGATACGCAGTATTTT. This gives the protein CATGLAGGVTDTQYF.

DNA for the CDR3: TGTGCCAGCAGTTTATCACTAGCGGGAATAGCCTACGAGCAGTACTTC. The encoded protein is CASSLSLAGIAYEQYF. The chain is built from TRBV27 and TRBJ2-7; TRBD2 matches 10 bases. The germline CDR1 and CDR2 sequences are MNHEY and SMNVEV (reference sequence). The CDR3 sequence is 16 residues long. Losses at the gene ends were 0 bases for V and 2 bases for J; bases not matched to a gene: 4.

The chain joins TRBV12-3 or TRBV12-4 to TRBJ1-5; TRBD1 agrees at 7 bases. The CDR3 totals 16 residues. V shed 4 bases and J 7 bases; nucleotides not matched to a gene: 13. This chain's CDR3 is CASSSTTPGGGQPQHF. CDR3 DNA: TGTGCCAGCAGTTCCACTACACCAGGGGGAGGCCAGCCCCAGCATTTT.

This chain links TRBV3-1 with TRBJ1-1; 7 nucleotides agree with TRBD1. CDR3 length equals 17 residues. J was trimmed by 1 base and V by 4 bases; bases with no gene match: 12. Germline-derived CDR1 and CDR2 are LGHDT and YNNKEL (reference sequence). CDR3 loop: CASSPQPGQRKNTEAFF. CDR3 bases: TGTGCCAGCAGCCCCCAGCCGGGACAGAGAAAGAACACTGAAGCTTTCTTT.

The chain combines TRBV5-1 with TRBJ2-1; D is ambiguous. The CDR3 totals 14 residues. The germline V gene has CDR1 SGHRS and CDR2 YFSETQ. V lost 2 bases and J 9 bases, leaving 15 bases between the germline ends. The CDR3 DNA follows: TGCGCCAGCAGCTTTACCCAAATGGGTGGTGAGCAGTTCTTC. It is translated as CASSFTQMGGEQFF.

Points on this clonotype: A clone one base away is much larger, so this may be a read error. The chain carries TRBV29-1 and TRBJ2-7; D may be TRBD1 (6 bases). V was clipped by 4 bases and J by 5 bases, with 18 bases between them. Germline values: CDR1 SQVTM, CDR2 ANQGSEA. The CDR3 consists of 14 residues. CDR3 DNA sequence: TGCAGCGTTGTTGGACAGCGAAGGACCGACGAGCAGTACTTC. The encoded protein is CSVVGQRRTDEQYF.

In regard to this clonotype: A junction boundary mismatches the germline segment, possibly from a read error. The CDR3 loop reads CAGSFARMNFGANVLTF. CDR3 nucleotides: TGTGCCGGCAGTTTTGCTAGAATGAATTTTGGGGCCAACGTCCTGACTTTC. This chain connects TRBV28 to TRBJ2-6; D is unresolved. The length of the CDR3 is 17 residues. Germline V CDR1 and CDR2: MDHEN, SYDVKM.

The chain combines TRBV6-2 or TRBV6-3 with TRBJ2-5, with 7 nucleotides matching TRBD2. V shed 6 bases and J 11 bases; nucleotides not matched to a gene: 15. CDR3 length equals 14 residues. CDR1 and CDR2 from the germline V gene are MNHEY and SVGEGT. This CDR3 reads CASRLAGERNEQYF. CDR3 in DNA: TGTGCCAGCAGGCTGGCGGGAGAGAGGAATGAGCAGTACTTC.

In this sample, this clonotype turned up a few times. The rearrangement links TRBV4-1 to TRBJ2-7; D is possibly TRBD1 or TRBD2 (5 bases each). The CDR3 contains 13 residues. The germline CDR1 and CDR2 sequences are MGHRA and YSYEKL. The V end was cut by 2 bases, the J end by 4 bases, with 9 bases between. The chain's CDR3 is CASSQMGRYEQYF. The CDR3, as DNA: TGCGCCAGCAGCCAAATGGGACGTTACGAGCAGTACTTC.

The rearrangement links TRBV21-1 to TRBJ2-5; TRBD2 reflects the table's D call only, with no check against the DNA. TRBV21-1 is given as a pseudogene. The CDR3 is 18 residues long. This chain's CDR3 is CASIISHLAGGPQETQYF. In DNA, the CDR3 is TGTGCCAGTATCATTAGCCATCTAGCGGGAGGACCCCAAGAGACCCAGTACTTC.

The chain combines TRBV12-3 or TRBV12-4 with TRBJ2-1; D possibly corresponds to TRBD2 (6 bases). V lost 5 bases and J 0 bases, leaving 14 bases between the germline ends. The CDR3 has 16 amino acids. CDR3 amino acids: CASSPQGTHSYNEQFF. CDR3 nucleotide sequence: TGTGCCAGCAGTCCTCAAGGGACTCACTCCTACAATGAGCAGTTCTTC.

In this sample, this clonotype turned up a few times. This chain links TRBV12-3 or TRBV12-4 with TRBJ2-5; the D call may be TRBD1 or TRBD2 (5 bases each). This CDR3 spans 15 amino acids. Trimming stripped 5 bases from V and 4 bases from J, with 17 bases between. The DNA of the CDR3 is TGTGCCAGCAGTAGAAGTACGGGGCCAGGAGAGACCCAGTACTTC. Translation: CASSRSTGPGETQYF.

The gene calls are TRBV5-1 and TRBJ2-1, with a weak D call TRBD2 (5 bases). Germline CDR1 and CDR2: SGHRS and YFSETQ. This CDR3 contains 16 residues. Trimming left V 4 bases short and J 2 bases short, with 16 bases between. DNA of the CDR3: TGCGCCAGCAGCGGGAGTGTCCCCTCCCCCTACAATGAGCAGTTCTTC. Residues: CASSGSVPSPYNEQFF.

The chain combines TRBV27 with TRBJ2-3; TRBD1 matches at 8 bases. The CDR3 totals 16 residues. Trimming removed 6 bases from V and 4 bases from J; junction bases left unmatched: 12. CDR1 and CDR2 (germline): MNHEY, SMNVEV (reference sequence). CDR3 sequence (DNA): TGTGCCAGCAGCCCCCTTGGGACAGGCGGTTCAGATACGCAGTATTTT. Amino acid sequence: CASSPLGTGGSDTQYF.

The chain joins TRBV27 to TRBJ1-4; TRBD1 matches at 8 bases. Trimming cost V 8 bases and J 3 bases; bases outside gene matches: 2. Germline V gene lookup returns CDR1 MNHEY and CDR2 SMNVEV (reference sequence). The CDR3 sequence is 13 residues long. CDR3 nucleotides: TGTGCCAGCCGGGACAGGTCTAATGAAAAACTGTTTTTT. The encoded protein is CASRDRSNEKLFF. The whole variable domain, filled in from reference TRBV27 and TRBJ1-4, reads EAQVTQNPRYLITVTGKKLTVTCSQNMNHEYMSWYRQDPGLGLRQIYYSMNVEVTDKGDVPEGYKVSRKEKRNFPLILESPSPNQTSLYFCASRDRSNEKLFFGSGTQLSVL.

The gene calls are TRBV20-1 and TRBJ2-1, with D maybe TRBD2 (5 bases). Germline V gives CDR1 DFQATT, CDR2 SNEGSKA (reference sequence). This CDR3 is 11 amino acids long. The ends were cut back, 6 bases at V and 15 bases at J, with 18 bases in the middle. CDR3 in amino acids: CSAFYFGNWFF. CDR3 nucleotides: TGCAGTGCCTTCTATTTCGGGAATTGGTTCTTC.

This clonotype was counted a few times. The chain links TRBV7-8 to TRBJ2-5, with a possible D match to TRBD1 (5 bases). Germline V gene sequence: CDR1 SGHVS, CDR2 FQNEAQ. The CDR3 is 15 amino acids. V was trimmed by 1 base and J by 2 bases, leaving 11 bases between them. CDR3 in DNA: TGTGCCAGCAGCTTAGGGCAGGGTAGTCAAGAGACCCAGTACTTC. As protein: CASSLGQGSQETQYF.

This chain links TRBV3-1 with TRBJ2-3; D call uncertain. The V and J ends lost 4 bases and 0 bases respectively, with 8 bases between them. Germline CDR1 LGHDT, CDR2 YNNKEL (reference sequence). The CDR3 sequence is 14 residues long. The CDR3: CASSRARSTDTQYF. Here the CDR3 DNA reads TGTGCCAGCAGCCGGGCGCGGAGCACAGATACGCAGTATTTT.

The rearrangement uses TRBV3-1 and TRBJ2-5, with a weak D call TRBD2 (5 bases). This CDR3 comprises 14 residues. The ends were cut back, 9 bases at V and 3 bases at J, with 17 bases in the middle. CDR1 LGHDT and CDR2 YNNKEL come from the germline V gene (reference sequence). The DNA of the CDR3 is TGTGCCAGTAATGGGAGAATTCGTGAAGAGACCCAGTACTTC. Its translation is CASNGRIREETQYF.

The rearrangement joins TRBV28 to TRBJ2-2; TRBD2 aligns across 8 bases. Germline V lookup: CDR1 MDHEN, CDR2 SYDVKM. V trimming: 7 bases; J trimming: 3 bases; junction bases outside the gene matches: 7. The CDR3 spans 15 residues. The CDR3 region has the DNA TGTGCCAGCACAGCGGGAGATCTGTACACCGGGGAGCTGTTTTTT. Translated, it gives CASTAGDLYTGELFF.

The chain uses TRBV30 and TRBJ2-3, with D perhaps matching TRBD2 (6 bases). CDR3 length: 11 residues. V lost 3 bases, J lost 5 bases, and 6 bases lay in between. Looked up from germline, CDR1 is GTSNPN and CDR2 is SVGIG (reference sequence). The DNA for the CDR3 is TGTGCCTGGAGGGGGGGAGATACGCAGTATTTT. This gives the protein CAWRGGDTQYF. The entire variable domain, with the rest obtained from reference TRBV30 and TRBJ2-3, is as follows: SQTIHQWPATLVQPVGSPLSLECTVEGTSNPNLYWYRQAAGRGLQLLFYSVGIGQISSEVPQNLSASRPQDRQFILSSKKLLLSDSGFYLCAWRGGDTQYFGPGTRLTVL.